The entry below describes one T cell receptor (beta chain). This sample was taken from a study of T cell responses to AZD1222 COVID-19 vaccine. The CDR3 spans 12 residues. Looked up from germline, CDR1 is SGHRS and CDR2 is YFSETQ. V dropped 2 bases and J dropped 7 bases, with 9 bases sitting between them. Sequencing was performed with immunoSEQ multiplex PCR; in TCRdb, only in-frame clones are kept and a portion is missing. The sample carries fewer than 150,000 clones, about 91% recorded once. This clonotype originated in an adult who received the AZD1222 COVID-19 vaccine. The rearrangement joins TRBV5-1 to TRBJ1-1; D not resolved. Sequencing used peripheral blood, obtained 28 days after the second AZD1222 dose. The CDR3 spells CASSFDHSEAFF. The DNA of the CDR3 is TGCGCCAGCAGCTTCGATCACAGTGAAGCTTTCTTT. The variable domain in full, completed from reference TRBV5-1 and TRBJ1-1, reads KAGVTQTPRYLIKTRGQQVTLSCSPISGHRSVSWYQQTPGQGLQFLFEYFSETQRNKGNFPGRFSGRQFSNSRSEMNVSTLELGDSALYLCASSFDHSEAFFGQGTRLTVV.